This note documents a single T cell receptor (beta chain) sequence. Because the CDR3 is missing its conserved closing phenylalanine or tryptophan, this is likely a read error. Template material for TCR beta VDJ and CDR3 profiling consisted of genomic DNA. TCRdb passed the reads through MiXCR, listing each CDR3 protein once. The sample has just over 450,000 distinct CDR3 sequences; around 32% are singletons. CDR3 size: 13 residues. Germline CDR1 DFQATT, CDR2 SNEGSKA (reference sequence). V was cut by 3 bases and J by 3 bases, with 12 bases left in between. This sample stems from a study of CD8+CD57+ T cells in acquired aplastic anemia. Patients who underwent sequencing had shown CD8+CD57+ cell expansion by flow cytometry. Patients were untreated when blood was sampled.

The clonotype originates from a human donor with aplastic anemia. The sequenced sample consisted of sorted CD4+, CD8+, or CD8+CD57+ T cells (not recorded which) from PBMCs. The rearrangement joins TRBV20-1 to TRBJ2-7; perhaps TRBD2 as D (5 bases). CDR3 sequence: CSASPSGSYEQYL. The CDR3 coding sequence is TGCAGTGCTAGTCCTTCGGGGAGCTACGAGCAGTACCTC.